The 10 T cell receptor beta chains listed next were all sequenced from one sample in a study of blood T cell repertoires in COVID-19. TCRdb's table, derived via immunoSEQ multiplex PCR, lists solely in-frame clones and lacks some. Among 210,000 or so clones listed, around four fifths were seen once. Sequenced sample: peripheral blood. All receptors come from a human donor in a cohort sampled during active COVID-19.

Comment on this clone: In the same sample, other DNA sequences code for this CDR3. J is TRBJ1-2 and V is TRBV5-1, with D maybe TRBD1 (6 bases). The germline gives CDR1 SGHRS, CDR2 YFSETQ. V lost 0 bases, J lost 4 bases, and 10 bases lay in between. This CDR3 region has 14 residues. CDR3 protein: CASSLGRTAYGYTF. Here the CDR3 DNA reads TGCGCCAGCAGCTTGGGACGGACAGCCTATGGCTACACCTTC.

This clone was detected a few times. The rearrangement uses TRBV5-4 and TRBJ2-2; 8 positions match TRBD2. Losses at the gene ends were 2 bases for V and 7 bases for J; bases not matched to a gene: 7. Germline CDR1 is SGHNT and CDR2 is YYREEE (reference sequence). CDR3 length: 15 residues. CDR3: CASSLAGVRNGELFF. CDR3 in DNA: TGTGCCAGCAGCTTAGCGGGAGTCAGGAACGGGGAGCTGTTTTTT.

V gene TRBV28 combines with J gene TRBJ1-1; D is ambiguous. Deletions cut 5 bases from V and 1 base from J, with 17 bases between. This CDR3 has 16 amino acids. The germline CDR1 and CDR2 sequences are MDHEN and SYDVKM. CDR3 DNA: TGTGCCAGCAGTCCCATTACCCTGAGTGAGAACACTGAAGCTTTCTTT. It is translated as CASSPITLSENTEAFF.

The rearrangement links TRBV6-5 to TRBJ2-1, with D possibly being TRBD1 (6 bases). V gave up 7 bases and J gave up 6 bases, with 10 bases separating them. Germline-derived CDR1 and CDR2 are MNHEY and SVGAGI. The CDR3 is 12 residues long. The CDR3 region is CASTGQLNEQFF. CDR3 DNA sequence: TGTGCCAGCACAGGACAGCTCAATGAGCAGTTCTTC.

The rearrangement uses TRBV6-5 and TRBJ1-6, with TRBD1 identical over 10 bases. The CDR3 loop spans 13 amino acids. Per the germline V gene, CDR1 is MNHEY and CDR2 is SVGAGI. V trimming: 8 bases; J trimming: 8 bases; junction bases outside the gene matches: 3. The CDR3 coding sequence is TGTGCCAGCCTCGGGACAGGGGATTCACCCCTCCACTTT. Translated, it gives CASLGTGDSPLHF.

J is TRBJ1-5 and V is TRBV27; maybe TRBD1 (6 bases). This CDR3 comprises 16 residues. V lost 5 bases to trimming and J lost 0 bases, with 14 bases between them. CDR1 and CDR2 (germline): MNHEY, SMNVEV (reference sequence). The CDR3 loop is CASSLKGGYSNQPQHF. Written as DNA, the CDR3 is TGTGCCAGCAGTCTCAAAGGGGGATATAGCAATCAGCCCCAGCATTTT.

In this sample, this clone turned up once. The chain uses TRBV7-9 and TRBJ1-2, with 9 nucleotides matching TRBD1. V shed 5 bases, J shed 11 bases, and the junction held 9 bases outside the gene matches. The length of the CDR3 is 13 residues. Looked up from germline, CDR1 is SEHNR and CDR2 is FQNEAQ (reference sequence). Here the CDR3 reads CASSPGQGPAYTF. In nucleotides, the CDR3 is TGTGCCAGCAGCCCGGGACAGGGCCCCGCTTACACCTTC.

The V call is TRBV27, the J call TRBJ1-6; D ambiguous. V dropped 3 bases and J dropped 10 bases, with 16 bases sitting between them. In germline, CDR1 is MNHEY, CDR2 SMNVEV (reference sequence). This CDR3 has 15 amino acids. The DNA of the CDR3 is TGTGCCAGCAGTTTCTCGCCACCTAGTGTGTCACCCCTCCACTTT. The encoded protein is CASSFSPPSVSPLHF.

The chain joins TRBV4-1 to TRBJ1-1, with 9 bases fitting TRBD1. V dropped 3 bases and J dropped 5; count of bases not matched to a gene: 4. CDR1 is MGHRA and CDR2 is YSYEKL in the germline V gene. This CDR3 is 14 amino acids long. The CDR3 reads CASSHRTGETEAFF. The CDR3 nucleotides are TGCGCCAGCAGCCACCGGACAGGGGAAACTGAAGCTTTCTTT.

The rearrangement uses TRBV5-4 and TRBJ2-7; 7 bases match TRBD1. The CDR3 contains 14 residues. Germline lookup yields CDR1 SGHNT and CDR2 YYREEE (reference sequence). V shed 3 bases and J 7 bases; nucleotides not matched to a gene: 10. CDR3 nucleotides: TGTGCCAGCAGCTCGGAAACAGGGGCCGGGGAGCAGTACTTC. Protein product: CASSSETGAGEQYF.